This T cell receptor beta chain came from a study of identical twins. The study, taken as a whole, reports: Cross-sectional statistics underpinned the conclusions; the same donors were not followed. Fewer insertions characterized abundant cord blood beta clonotypes, whereas memory repertoires showed none.

The length of the CDR3 is 13 residues. Germline V gene sequence: CDR1 LNHNV, CDR2 YYDKDF (reference sequence). A remark on this clonotype: Its cognate antigen is unknown. Mismatch with germline at one junction end may stem from a read error.

The donors were all healthy and Caucasian. TCRdb independently ran MiXCR on the 5' RACE reads; one entry per CDR3 protein. The sample includes approximately 890,000 distinct CDR3 sequences, 9% to 15% of them seen just once. These same data were also listed under a study on yellow fever vaccine responses in identical twins. That source notes: Twins reportedly appeared to share part of their vaccine T cell response while keeping part individual.

Material: PBMCs. This sequence joins TRBV15 and TRBJ1-3, with D uncertain. The receptor comes from a woman under 30 in good health. The CDR3 sequence: CATSEDSRNTIYF. The CDR3 region has the DNA TGTGCCACCAGCGAGGACTCTCGAAACACCATATATTTT.